This section outlines one T cell receptor beta chain sequence together with its context. Its specificity is not known. Here immunoSEQ multiplex PCR was the method, and the copy in TCRdb shows in-frame clones only, minus some. Of about 94,000 clones listed, around 91% are singletons. These data originate in a study of OX40 agonist ivuxolimab in advanced cancers. At the level of the study: The dose of intravenous ivuxolimab that patients received every 2 weeks ranged from 0.01 to 10 mg/kg. Study findings and constraints: The antigens recognized by the expanded peripheral T cells, that is their antigen specificity, were not determined. Relative to CD4+ cells, CD8+ T cells on average had more expanded clones.

Trimming removed 3 bases at V and 2 bases at J, with 11 bases between. Germline assignment: CDR1 SGHAT and CDR2 FQDESV (reference sequence). The CDR3 is 15 amino acids. This chain uses TRBV11-1 with TRBJ1-3; D is uncertain. This sample comprised CD4+ or CD8+ T cells sorted from blood, obtained in a trial of the OX40 agonist ivuxolimab. The receptor was derived from an adult with an advanced solid tumor such as melanoma, head and neck, liver or kidney cancer. The CDR3 DNA reads TGTGCCAGCAGCTTCGTCCCGCGCACTGGAAACACCATATATTTT. It is translated as CASSFVPRTGNTIYF.